The 21 T cell receptor beta chains below all came from one sample that was sequenced in a study of T cell responses to AZD1222 COVID-19 vaccine. Measured with immunoSEQ multiplex PCR; TCRdb has only the in-frame clones, and not every one. The table records some 180,000 clones, 80% to 95% of them present only once. This specimen was peripheral blood, taken 28 days after the second AZD1222 dose. The receptors originated from an adult who received the AZD1222 COVID-19 vaccine.

The rearrangement links TRBV27 to TRBJ2-3; TRBD2 agrees at 13 bases. With 5 bases clipped from V and 2 bases from J, the junction kept 4 bases outside the gene matches. Germline lookup yields CDR1 MNHEY and CDR2 SMNVEV (reference sequence). CDR3 length: 16 amino acids. CDR3 loop: CASSPGLAGFTDTQYF. DNA for the CDR3: TGTGCCAGCAGTCCGGGACTAGCGGGGTTCACAGATACGCAGTATTTT.

The genes are TRBV30 and TRBJ2-5; D remains ambiguous. Germline V lookup: CDR1 GTSNPN, CDR2 SVGIG (reference sequence). The CDR3 extends over 11 amino acids. V was trimmed by 5 bases and J by 2 bases, leaving 6 bases between them. The DNA of the CDR3 is TGTGCCTGGCGTTTTCAAGAGACCCAGTACTTC. Residues: CAWRFQETQYF. Looking up the rest from reference TRBV30 and TRBJ2-5 gives the full variable domain: SQTIHQWPATLVQPVGSPLSLECTVEGTSNPNLYWYRQAAGRGLQLLFYSVGIGQISSEVPQNLSASRPQDRQFILSSKKLLLSDSGFYLCAWRFQETQYFGPGTRLLVL.

In its sample, this clone was seen once. This chain links TRBV19 with TRBJ1-3, with unresolved D. The V end was cut by 6 bases, the J end by 0 bases, with 3 bases between. The CDR3 extends over 12 amino acids. CDR1 is LNHDA, CDR2 SQIVND, per germline (reference sequence). CDR3 sequence: CASSPSGNTIYF. CDR3 nucleotide sequence: TGTGCCAGTAGCCCCTCTGGAAACACCATATATTTT.

The chain uses TRBV13 and TRBJ1-2, with TRBD1 as a possible D gene (5 bases). There are 16 residues in the CDR3. Trimming cost V 3 bases and J 4 bases, with 18 bases left between them. The germline CDR1 and CDR2 sequences are PRHDT and FYEKMQ (reference sequence). The CDR3 region is CASSFLPVPGSYGYTF. CDR3 nucleotide sequence: TGTGCCAGCAGCTTTCTTCCCGTCCCAGGGTCCTATGGCTACACCTTC.

V is TRBV15 and J is TRBJ2-1; 8 bases fit TRBD1. The CDR3 is 15 residues long. CDR1 LNHNV and CDR2 YYDKDF come from the germline V gene (reference sequence). With V trimmed by 5 bases and J by 2 bases, 5 bases remained unmatched. The CDR3 nucleotides read TGTGCCACCAGCGACGGACAGGGAGCCTACAATGAGCAGTTCTTC. It codes for CATSDGQGAYNEQFF.

The chain carries TRBV2 and TRBJ2-3; TRBD2 aligns across 7 bases. CDR1 is SNHLY, CDR2 FYNNEI, per germline. The length of the CDR3 is 13 residues. V lost 8 bases to trimming and J lost 7 bases; unmatched junction nucleotides: 9. In DNA, the CDR3 is TGTGCCAGCCACGGACTAGTTACACATACGCAGTATTTT. Encoded protein: CASHGLVTHTQYF.

The genes are TRBV6-2 or TRBV6-3 and TRBJ2-6; D is undetermined. The length of the CDR3 is 16 residues. Germline-derived CDR1 and CDR2 are MNHEY and SVGEGT. The V and J ends lost 6 bases and 2 bases respectively, with 14 bases between them. Here the CDR3 reads CASSPPYGAGANVLTF. The CDR3 DNA sequence: TGTGCCAGCAGCCCCCCCTATGGGGCTGGGGCCAACGTCCTGACTTTC.

This rearrangement joins TRBV4-3 to TRBJ2-7; the D gene is possibly TRBD2 (5 bases). The CDR3 is 14 residues long. From germline, CDR1 is LGHNA and CDR2 YSLEER. Trimming shortened V by 1 base and J by 1 base, and 8 bases separated the two germline ends. The CDR3 region has the DNA TGCGCCAGCAGCCAAGTCCGGGGATCCTACGAGCAGTACTTC. It is translated as CASSQVRGSYEQYF.

The gene calls are TRBV13 and TRBJ2-5, with 11 nucleotides matching TRBD2. This CDR3 is built from 16 residues. Germline lookup yields CDR1 PRHDT and CDR2 FYEKMQ (reference sequence). V shed 2 bases, J shed 1 base, and the junction held 3 bases outside the gene matches. The CDR3 sequence: CASSLRLAGTQETQYF. CDR3 DNA sequence: TGTGCCAGCAGCTTACGACTAGCGGGGACCCAAGAGACCCAGTACTTC.

This clone was counted once. The rearrangement uses TRBV3-1 (or the pseudogene TRBV3-2) and TRBJ1-6; D gene unclear. V was trimmed by 2 bases and J by 7 bases, leaving 6 bases between them. CDR1 and CDR2 (germline): LGHDT, YNNKEL (reference sequence). The CDR3 is 13 amino acids. The DNA for the CDR3 is TGTGCCAGCAGCCAACGAGAGAATTCACCCCTCCACTTT. It specifies CASSQRENSPLHF.

J is TRBJ1-5 and V is TRBV6-5; 8 bases line up with TRBD1. Germline trimming cut 7 bases from V and 6 bases from J; bases unmatched to any gene: 11. The CDR3 totals 15 residues. Looked up from germline, CDR1 is MNHEY and CDR2 is SVGAGI. The CDR3 DNA follows: TGTGCCAGCATCATGTCGACAGGGGCGGGTCAGCCCCAGCATTTT. This gives the protein CASIMSTGAGQPQHF.

CDR3 loop: CASSIHLNTEAFF. CDR3 sequence (DNA): TGTGCCAGCAGTATACACCTGAACACTGAAGCTTTCTTT. This chain connects TRBV12-3 or TRBV12-4 to TRBJ1-1; D uncertain. This CDR3 comprises 13 residues. Trimming took off 5 bases at V and 0 bases at J, with 7 bases between the two ends.

This sequence joins TRBV2 and TRBJ2-3; D ambiguous. The CDR3 length is 15 residues. Between the trimmed V and J ends, which lost 6 bases and 2 bases, there was a span of 15 bases. Germline loops: CDR1 SNHLY, CDR2 FYNNEI. The CDR3 loop is CASSQNGGNTDTQYF. In DNA, the CDR3 is TGTGCCAGCAGCCAAAACGGCGGAAACACAGATACGCAGTATTTT.

The CDR3 loop is CASSIQKEDTQYF. In DNA, the CDR3 is TGTGCCAGCAGCATTCAAAAGGAGGATACGCAGTATTTT. The chain employs TRBV9 and TRBJ2-3, with D uncertain. The CDR3 sequence is 13 residues long. V lost 4 bases to trimming and J lost 6 bases, with 12 bases between them. Germline loops: CDR1 SGDLS, CDR2 YYNGEE.

This clone was seen a single time. This chain uses TRBV5-5 with TRBJ1-6, with 7 bases lining up with TRBD1. The J segment lost 6 bases and the V segment lost 4 bases, leaving 4 bases of the junction unmatched. The CDR3 spans 14 residues. Per the germline V gene, CDR1 is SGHKS and CDR2 is YYEKEE (reference sequence). The CDR3 coding sequence is TGTGCCAGCAGCCCGACAGGGTTTAATTCACCCCTCCACTTT. This sequence encodes CASSPTGFNSPLHF.

The chain uses TRBV4-3 and TRBJ1-6, with D possibly matching TRBD1 (6 bases). The CDR3 is 15 amino acids. CDR1 and CDR2 (germline): LGHNA, YSLEER. V was cut by 0 bases and J by 9 bases, with 12 bases left in between. The CDR3 DNA is TGCGCCAGCAGCCAAGAACGACAGGATAGTTCACCCCTCCACTTT. As protein: CASSQERQDSSPLHF.

This clone was seen once. The junction and the germline gene differ at one end; a read error may be behind it. This chain connects TRBV19 to TRBJ1-2; the match to TRBD1 covers 10 bases. Germline V gene sequence: CDR1 LNHDA, CDR2 SQIVND (reference sequence). The CDR3 runs to 13 residues. The DNA for the CDR3 is TGTGCCAGTACTATAGACAGGGGGCTTGGCTACACCTTC. Its protein is CASTIDRGLGYTF.

The V gene is TRBV3-1 (or the pseudogene TRBV3-2), the J gene TRBJ2-1, with D possibly TRBD2 on 6 matching bases. Germline CDR1 reads LGHDT; CDR2 reads YNNKEL (reference sequence). Trimming took 3 bases from V and 0 from J, leaving 12 bases between them. CDR3 length: 16 residues. The CDR3 spells CASSQYAGSSYNEQFF. In DNA form, the CDR3 reads TGTGCCAGCAGCCAGTATGCGGGGAGCTCCTACAATGAGCAGTTCTTC.

V and J are TRBV7-9 and TRBJ2-3, with TRBD2 matching over 10 bases. The V gene's germline CDR1 is SEHNR and CDR2 FQNEAQ (reference sequence). The CDR3 is 16 residues long. V dropped 1 base and J dropped 5; count of bases not matched to a gene: 6. The CDR3, as DNA: TGTGCCAGCAGCTTAGGGCTAGCGGGAGTCTTAGATACGCAGTATTTT. It translates to CASSLGLAGVLDTQYF.

The CDR3 sequence is CASSPTGPPNYGYTF. The CDR3 coding sequence is TGTGCCAGCTCACCGACAGGGCCCCCGAACTATGGCTACACCTTC. V gene TRBV18 combines with J gene TRBJ1-2, with 7 positions matching TRBD1. Germline V gene lookup returns CDR1 KGHSH and CDR2 LQKENI. The CDR3 has 15 amino acids. V lost 3 bases, J lost 2 bases, and 6 bases stayed unmatched.

This clone was counted a single time. The chain links TRBV7-3 to TRBJ2-3; no firm D call. Germline V CDR1 and CDR2: SGHTA, FQGTGA. CDR3 length: 13 residues. Trimming shortened V by 4 bases and J by 6 bases, and 11 bases separated the two germline ends. The CDR3 nucleotides are TGTGCCAGCAGCTCCGTCTCCTTGGATACGCAGTATTTT. It translates to CASSSVSLDTQYF.